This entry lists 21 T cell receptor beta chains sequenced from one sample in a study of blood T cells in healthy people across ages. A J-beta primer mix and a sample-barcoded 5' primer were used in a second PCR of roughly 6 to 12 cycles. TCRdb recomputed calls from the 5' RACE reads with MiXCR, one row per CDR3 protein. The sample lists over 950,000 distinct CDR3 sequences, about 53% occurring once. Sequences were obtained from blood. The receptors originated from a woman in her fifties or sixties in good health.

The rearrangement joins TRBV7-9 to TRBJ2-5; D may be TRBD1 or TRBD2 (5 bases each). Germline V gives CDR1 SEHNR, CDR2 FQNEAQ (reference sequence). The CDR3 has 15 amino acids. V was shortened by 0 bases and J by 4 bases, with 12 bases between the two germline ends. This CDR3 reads CASSLAQARGETQYF. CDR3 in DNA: TGTGCCAGCAGCTTAGCCCAGGCGAGGGGAGAGACCCAGTACTTC. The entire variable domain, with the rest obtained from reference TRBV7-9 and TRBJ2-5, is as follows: DTGVSQNPRHKITKRGQNVTFRCDPISEHNRLYWYRQTLGQGPEFLTYFQNEAQLEKSRLLSDRFSAERPKGSFSTLEIQRTEQGDSAMYLCASSLAQARGETQYFGPGTRLLVL.

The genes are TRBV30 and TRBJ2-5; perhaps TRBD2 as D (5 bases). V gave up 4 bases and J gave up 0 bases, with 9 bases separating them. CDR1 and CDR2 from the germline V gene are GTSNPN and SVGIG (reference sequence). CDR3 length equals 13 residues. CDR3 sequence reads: CAWIGGYQETQYF. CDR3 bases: TGTGCCTGGATTGGAGGTTACCAAGAGACCCAGTACTTC.

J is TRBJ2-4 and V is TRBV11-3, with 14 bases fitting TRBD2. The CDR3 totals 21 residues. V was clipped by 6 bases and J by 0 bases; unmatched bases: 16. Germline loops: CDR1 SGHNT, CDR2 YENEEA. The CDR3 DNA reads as TGTGCCAGCAGAGGGACAGTGACTAGCGGGAGGGCCGGGGGAGCCAAAAACATTCAGTACTTC. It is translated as CASRGTVTSGRAGGAKNIQYF.

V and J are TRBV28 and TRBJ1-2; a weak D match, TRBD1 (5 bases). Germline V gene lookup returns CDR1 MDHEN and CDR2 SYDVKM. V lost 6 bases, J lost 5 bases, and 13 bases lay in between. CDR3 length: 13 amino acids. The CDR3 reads CASRIDSVYGYTF. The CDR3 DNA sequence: TGTGCCAGCAGAATTGACAGTGTGTATGGCTACACCTTC.

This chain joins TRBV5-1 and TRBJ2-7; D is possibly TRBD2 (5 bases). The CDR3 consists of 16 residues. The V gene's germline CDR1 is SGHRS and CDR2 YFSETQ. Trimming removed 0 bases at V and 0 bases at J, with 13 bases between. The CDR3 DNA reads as TGCGCCAGCAGCTTGGCCGCAGCGGATAGCTCCTACGAGCAGTACTTC. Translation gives CASSLAAADSSYEQYF.

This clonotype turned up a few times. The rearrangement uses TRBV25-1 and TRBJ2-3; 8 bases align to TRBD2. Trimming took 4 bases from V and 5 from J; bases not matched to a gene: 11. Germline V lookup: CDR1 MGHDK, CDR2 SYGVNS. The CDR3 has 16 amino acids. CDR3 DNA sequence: TGTGCCAGCAGTGGGAGGGTAGCGGGAAGAGAAGATACGCAGTATTTT. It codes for CASSGRVAGREDTQYF.

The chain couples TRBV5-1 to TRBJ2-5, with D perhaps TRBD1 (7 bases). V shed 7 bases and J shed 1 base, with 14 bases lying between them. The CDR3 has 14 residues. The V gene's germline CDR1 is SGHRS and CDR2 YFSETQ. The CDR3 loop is CASGSQGGQETQYF. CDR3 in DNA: TGCGCCAGCGGCTCTCAGGGGGGCCAAGAGACCCAGTACTTC.

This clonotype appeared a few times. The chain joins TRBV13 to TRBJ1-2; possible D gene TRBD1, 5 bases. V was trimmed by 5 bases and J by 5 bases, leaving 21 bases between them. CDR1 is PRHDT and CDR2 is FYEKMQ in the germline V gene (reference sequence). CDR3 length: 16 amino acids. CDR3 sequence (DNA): TGTGCCAGCAGCCAACGAAGTGCGGGGGGGAGGTATGGCTACACCTTC. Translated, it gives CASSQRSAGGRYGYTF.

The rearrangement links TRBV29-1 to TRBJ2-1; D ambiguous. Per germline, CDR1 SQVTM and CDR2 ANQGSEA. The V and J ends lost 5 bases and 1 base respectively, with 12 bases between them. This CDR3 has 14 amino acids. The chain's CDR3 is CSVTLMESYNEQFF. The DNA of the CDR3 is TGCAGCGTTACTTTGATGGAGTCCTACAATGAGCAGTTCTTC.

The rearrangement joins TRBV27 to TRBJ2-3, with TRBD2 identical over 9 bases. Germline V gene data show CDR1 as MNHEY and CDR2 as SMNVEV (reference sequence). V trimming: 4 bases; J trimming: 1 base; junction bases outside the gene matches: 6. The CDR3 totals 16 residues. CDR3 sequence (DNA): TGTGCCAGCAGTTCCGGACTAGCGAAGCGCACAGATACGCAGTATTTT. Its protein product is CASSSGLAKRTDTQYF.

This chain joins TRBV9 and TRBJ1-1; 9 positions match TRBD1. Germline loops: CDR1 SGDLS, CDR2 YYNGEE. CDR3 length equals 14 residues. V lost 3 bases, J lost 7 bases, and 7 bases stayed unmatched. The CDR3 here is CASSAGQGANEAFF. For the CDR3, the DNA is TGTGCCAGCAGCGCGGGACAGGGAGCCAATGAAGCTTTCTTT.

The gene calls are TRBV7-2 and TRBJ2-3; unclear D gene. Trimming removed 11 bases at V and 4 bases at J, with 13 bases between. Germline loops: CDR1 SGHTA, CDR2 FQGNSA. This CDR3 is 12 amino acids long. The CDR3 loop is CAGSSSSDTQYF. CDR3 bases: TGTGCCGGTTCTAGTTCATCAGATACGCAGTATTTT.

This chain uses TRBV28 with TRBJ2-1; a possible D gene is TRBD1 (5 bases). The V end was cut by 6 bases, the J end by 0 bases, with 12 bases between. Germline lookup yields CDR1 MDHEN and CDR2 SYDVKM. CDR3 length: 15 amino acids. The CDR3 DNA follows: TGTGCCAGCAGGGTGGGGCGCGGCTCCTACAATGAGCAGTTCTTC. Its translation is CASRVGRGSYNEQFF. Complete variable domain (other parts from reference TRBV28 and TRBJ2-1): DVKVTQSSRYLVKRTGEKVFLECVQDMDHENMFWYRQDPGLGLRLIYFSYDVKMKEKGDIPEGYSVSREKKERFSLILESASTNQTSMYLCASRVGRGSYNEQFFGPGTRLTVL.

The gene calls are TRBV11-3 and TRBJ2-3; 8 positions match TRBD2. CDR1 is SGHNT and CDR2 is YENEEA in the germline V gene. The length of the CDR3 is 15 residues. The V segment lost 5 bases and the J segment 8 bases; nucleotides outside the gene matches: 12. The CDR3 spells CASSPRAGVEGTQYF. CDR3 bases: TGTGCCAGCAGCCCCCGAGCGGGAGTTGAGGGTACGCAGTATTTT.

The CDR3 sequence is CASSPMEHSPTGYTF. Here the CDR3 DNA reads TGTGCCAGCAGCCCCATGGAGCACAGTCCTACAGGCTACACCTTC. The genes are TRBV7-6 and TRBJ1-2; D is ambiguous. CDR1 and CDR2 (germline): SGHVS, FNYEAQ. Trimming cost V 5 bases and J 8 bases, with 21 bases left between them. CDR3 length: 15 amino acids.

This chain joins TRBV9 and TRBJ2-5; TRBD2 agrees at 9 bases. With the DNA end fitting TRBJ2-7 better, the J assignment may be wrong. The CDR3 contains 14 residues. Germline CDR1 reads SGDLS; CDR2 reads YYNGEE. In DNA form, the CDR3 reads TGTGCCAGCAGCCCGCGGGAGGGAGCCTACGAGCAGTACTTC. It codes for CASSPREGAYEQYF.

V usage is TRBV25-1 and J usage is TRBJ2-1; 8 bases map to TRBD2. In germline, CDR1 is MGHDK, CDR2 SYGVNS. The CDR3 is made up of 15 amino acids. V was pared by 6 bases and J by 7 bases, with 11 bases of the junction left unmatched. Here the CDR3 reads CASSASGSRINEQFF. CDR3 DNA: TGTGCCAGCAGCGCAAGCGGGAGTCGAATAAATGAGCAGTTCTTC.

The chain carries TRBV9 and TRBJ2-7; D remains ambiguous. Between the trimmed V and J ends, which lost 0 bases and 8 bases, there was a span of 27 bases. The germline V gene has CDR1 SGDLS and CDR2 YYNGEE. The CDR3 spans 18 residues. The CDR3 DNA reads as TGTGCCAGCAGCGTAGCTACTTTGACTGGCAAACTGGTTAGAAAGCAGTACTTC. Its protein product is CASSVATLTGKLVRKQYF.

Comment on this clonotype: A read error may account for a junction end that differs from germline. CDR3 in DNA: TGTGCTAGTGGTTTCAACACCGAGGAGCTGTTTTTT. It translates to CASGFNTEELFF. The gene calls are TRBV12-5 and TRBJ2-2; D not certain. Germline assignment: CDR1 LGHNT and CDR2 FRNRAP. The CDR3 sequence is 12 residues long.

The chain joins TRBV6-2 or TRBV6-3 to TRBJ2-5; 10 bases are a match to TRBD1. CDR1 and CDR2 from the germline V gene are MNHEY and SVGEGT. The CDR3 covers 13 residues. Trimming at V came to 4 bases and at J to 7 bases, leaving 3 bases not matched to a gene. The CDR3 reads CASSSRTGGTQYF. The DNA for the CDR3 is TGTGCCAGCAGTTCCAGGACAGGGGGGACCCAGTACTTC.

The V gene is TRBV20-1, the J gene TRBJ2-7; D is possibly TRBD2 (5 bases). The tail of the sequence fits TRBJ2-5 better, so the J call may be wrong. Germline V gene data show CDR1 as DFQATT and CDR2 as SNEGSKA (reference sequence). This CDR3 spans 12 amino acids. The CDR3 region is CSAPRGGETQYF. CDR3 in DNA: TGCAGTGCTCCCCGCGGCGGGGAGACCCAGTACTTC.